The T cell receptor beta chain under discussion was sequenced for a study of naive and memory T cell subsets (dated by TCRdb to 2016 to 2017). At the level of the whole study: An open-source, UMI-based TCR alpha and beta sequencing pipeline was applied to sorted naive and memory peripheral blood T cell subsets. The results of the functional CMV T cell responses matched the IgG serology results in every case. RNA was DNase-treated and reverse transcribed with TCR constant-region primers, mostly using SuperScript III. The study at large found these results: RNA-based TCR counts may be influenced by expression changes linked to T cell activation and differentiation. A few larger clonotypes were found in naive repertoires, especially CD8, and these larger clonotypes were possibly memory cells re-expressing CD45RA. The repertoire findings for the naive and memory subsets could not be validated against a ground truth, as none was available. TCR abundance followed a power law with an exponent that was different for naive and memory subsets but consistent across the three individuals. Following error correction, more than 95% of naive TCR sequences occurred only once, which made naive abundance distributions much steeper than those of memory subsets. A clonotype was defined as a single alpha or beta chain sequence rather than as a paired alpha/beta receptor. Gini index rose and Shannon and inverse Simpson diversity fell from naive through CM, EM and EMRA in both CD4 and CD8 cells.

Sequences SGHDN (CDR1) and FVKESK (CDR2) are obtained from the germline V gene. Relative to germline, V is missing 1 base and J is missing 7 bases, with 12 bases of the junction outside any gene match. The CDR3, cysteine through phenylalanine, is 17 amino acids long. Just the 51-base CDR3 DNA is kept, in frame starting at base 1. From the second PCR step onward, the TCR alpha chain libraries and the TCR beta chain libraries were amplified separately. To determine each donor's CMV status, fresh PBMCs were stimulated overnight with CMV viral lysate, and IFNgamma production from CD4+ T cells was then assessed. CD4 T cells were positively selected using Miltenyi beads, after which CD8 T cells were positively selected from the CD4-negative fraction. Cells were stained for CD3, CD4, CD8, CD45RA, CD27 and a live/dead dye and were sorted on a BD Aria II into four subsets based on CD45RA and CD27. A few healthy volunteers provided blood, and the blood of each volunteer was split into CD4 and CD8 T cells and then into four differentiation subsets. About 110 ml of peripheral blood was collected from each donor, and PBMC were isolated by Ficoll-Paque PLUS density-gradient centrifugation. After sorting, cells were lysed in RLT buffer, RNA was extracted using a Qiagen RNeasy kit, and the extracted RNA was stored at -80 degrees C.

Library creation used UMI-ligation and nested PCR. To cover both TRBC1 and TRBC2, the beta constant-region primer consisted of an equimolar mix of two oligonucleotides. A single-stranded oligonucleotide containing the SP2 primer and a 12-nucleotide UMI was joined to the 3' end of the cDNA by T4 RNA ligase 1. The ligated cDNA went through four rounds of PCR with nested alpha and beta constant-region primers together with the SP2 primer. Incubation of the ligation reaction was carried out at 16 degrees C for roughly 19-25 hours. PCR2 was usually performed as a SYBR Green qPCR and halted at a preset threshold so that over-amplification would not occur. Agencourt AMPure XP magnetic beads were used for all purifications after the first. Libraries were quantified by Qubit and checked on a TapeStation, with a main peak expected near 650 bp. Sequencing of the pooled libraries was done on an Illumina MiSeq using v2 2x251 paired-end kits, which typically yielded roughly 0.9-2.2 million reads per sample. Libraries were pooled at around 4 nM per sample, and roughly 4.5-7% PhiX was added to improve cluster recognition. Under the source paper's analysis protocol: V and J genes were assigned to Demultiplexor-processed FASTQ reads by Decombinator through tag matching, with a single base-pair mismatch being allowed. UMIs were used by Collapsinator to correct both sequencing errors and frequency errors arising from PCR heterogeneity. CDR3Translator translated TCRs and extracted CDR3s from the conserved cysteine to the FGXG phenylalanine, flagging non-productive sequences. Gini, Shannon entropy and inverse Simpson indices were calculated on repertoires subsampled to equal numbers of UMI-defined TCRs. Clonotype abundance distributions were fitted to a power law by maximum likelihood within the linear range. Similar UMI counts, unique TCR numbers and clonal distributions were obtained with the pipeline and with MIGEC on one naive CD8 sample. In one analysis, naive TCRs also found in any memory subset of the same donor were removed from the naive repertoire. Repertoires were searched for about 7,300 CMV-associated CDR3 sequences compiled from VDJdb and a published dataset. TCRdb itself trimmed the public reads at Q25 with fastp, ran MiXCR and retained productive beta chains. Here each entry gathers all rows of one CDR3 protein and keeps the most common genes and DNA. The V and J calls and clone size come from TCRdb's table, not from the authors' own analysis. In all, the sample holds under 150,000 distinct CDR3 sequences, and more than 15% of those were seen once. Together, the top ten hold around 0.14% of the sample.

With respect to this clonotype: Its antigen specificity is not known. Base qualities are not provided; no much larger clone lies one nucleotide away.

Sequencing used naive CD4+ T cells from blood. The meaning of the sample's cell subset or site label: naive T cells, CD45RA high CD27+. This TCR derives from a human donor in good health. The chain joins TRBV14 to TRBJ1-4, and 7 bases in between align with TRBD1. The DNA sequence is TGTGCCAGCAGCCAAGTACAGGGGAGGATTGGTACTGAAAAACTGTTTTTT. It translates to CASSQVQGRIGTEKLFF.